These T cell receptor beta chains were read from a single sample in a study of control samples from healthy donors and cancer patients. Here immunoSEQ multiplex PCR was the method, and the copy in TCRdb shows in-frame clones only, minus some. The table records about 18,000 clones, 80% to 85% of them present only once. The sequencing sample was made of PBMCs. The source of these receptors is a woman in her 70s with lung cancer. Both conserved end residues are part of each CDR3. The D gene is left open where the match is weak. A clone size is listed for some rows: how often the clone was seen (once, few, many), or a class if it is expanded.

J gene,D gene,clone size,V gene,CDR3 protein,CDR3 DNA
TRBJ1-1,-,-,TRBV6-5,CASSQQASFTEAFF,TGTGCCAGCAGTCAACAGGCGTCGTTCACTGAAGCTTTCTTT
TRBJ2-7,-,-,TRBV7-2,CASSPPGRGYEQYF,TGTGCCAGCAGCCCCCCGGGAAGGGGCTACGAGCAGTACTTC
TRBJ2-7,TRBD1,once,TRBV27,CASSSRQGYEQYF,TGTGCCAGCAGTTCTAGACAGGGCTACGAGCAGTACTTC
TRBJ2-6,TRBD2,-,TRBV5-4,CASSLGGLAAGANVLTF,TGTGCCAGCAGCTTGGGGGGACTAGCCGCCGGGGCCAACGTCCTGACTTTC
TRBJ2-2,TRBD2,few,TRBV2,CASTSGGRPRELFF,TGTGCCAGCACAAGCGGCGGGAGGCCCCGGGAGCTGTTTTTT
TRBJ2-2,-,once,TRBV27,CASTTMGQWVTGELFF,TGTGCCAGCACTACTATGGGCCAATGGGTGACCGGGGAGCTGTTTTTT
TRBJ1-4,-,few,TRBV3-1/TRBV3-2,CASSSQHTTNEKLFF,TGTGCCAGCAGCTCCCAACATACAACTAATGAAAAACTGTTTTTT
TRBJ2-3,-,-,TRBV10-3,CAISESLATPTSTDTQYF,TGTGCCATCAGTGAGTCGTTGGCGACCCCAACTAGCACAGATACGCAGTATTTT
TRBJ2-2,-,-,TRBV5-1,CASKQGNTGELFF,TGCGCCAGCAAACAGGGTAACACCGGGGAGCTGTTTTTT
TRBJ2-3,-,-,TRBV7-7,CASGGSMGDTQYF,TGTGCCAGCGGGGGCAGCATGGGTGATACGCAGTATTTT
TRBJ1-2,TRBD1,-,TRBV19,CASSIGPGGGYGYTF,TGTGCCAGTAGTATAGGGCCAGGGGGAGGGTATGGCTACACCTTC
TRBJ2-1,-,-,TRBV7-8,CASSLGGAAEQFF,TGTGCCAGCAGCTTAGGTGGTGCGGCTGAGCAGTTCTTC
TRBJ2-2,-,-,TRBV5-1,CASSLSRVASGELFF,TGCGCCAGCAGCTTGAGCAGGGTGGCAAGCGGGGAGCTGTTTTTT
TRBJ2-1,-,-,TRBV7-2,CASSFVISGNEQFF,TGTGCCAGCAGCTTTGTCATTAGCGGTAATGAGCAGTTCTTC
TRBJ2-4,-,-,TRBV15,CATSGTGFRENIQYF,TGTGCCACCAGCGGAACAGGGTTTCGGGAAAACATTCAGTACTTC
TRBJ1-2,-,-,TRBV6-5,CASSSGTPYGYTF,TGTGCCAGCAGTAGCGGGACACCCTATGGCTACACCTTC
TRBJ2-7,TRBD1,-,TRBV28,CASSSLPDRGPLEQYF,TGTGCCAGCAGTTCCCTACCTGACAGGGGGCCCCTCGAGCAGTACTTC
TRBJ2-7,-,-,TRBV19,CASSLGGRSYEQYF,TGTGCCAGTAGTTTGGGGGGCAGATCCTACGAGCAGTACTTC
TRBJ2-7,-,-,TRBV5-6,CASSSRPNAEQYF,TGTGCCAGCAGCTCGAGACCAAACGCCGAGCAGTACTTC
TRBJ2-7,TRBD2,-,TRBV4-3,CASSQEYSLGLAIYEQYF,TGCGCCAGCAGCCAAGAATATAGCTTAGGACTAGCGATCTACGAGCAGTACTTC
TRBJ2-7,-,once,TRBV11-2,CASSPLPGLVYEQYF,TGTGCCAGCAGTCCACTTCCGGGACTTGTCTACGAGCAGTACTTC
TRBJ2-4,-,-,TRBV7-9,CASSHPVGSIAAKNIQYF,TGTGCCAGCAGCCATCCGGTGGGGAGTATAGCGGCCAAAAACATTCAGTACTTC
TRBJ2-1,-,-,TRBV11-3,CASSSGAVDNEQFF,TGTGCCAGCAGCTCCGGAGCGGTTGATAATGAGCAGTTCTTC
TRBJ1-5,TRBD1,-,TRBV5-8,CASSLSGTAINQPQHF,TGTGCCAGCAGCTTGTCTGGGACAGCGATAAATCAGCCCCAGCATTTT
TRBJ1-1,-,-,TRBV2,CASSVGQGNTEAFF,TGTGCCAGCAGTGTTGGGCAGGGCAACACTGAAGCTTTCTTT
TRBJ1-2,-,-,TRBV3-1/TRBV3-2,CASSQDGSYGYTF,TGTGCCAGCAGCCAAGACGGAAGCTATGGCTACACCTTC
TRBJ2-1,-,medium-sized,TRBV7-8,CASSRGPGSYNEQFF,TGTGCCAGCAGCCGAGGGCCGGGGAGCTACAATGAGCAGTTCTTC
TRBJ2-2,TRBD2,-,TRBV5-1,CASSASGRVGSGELFF,TGCGCCAGCAGCGCTAGCGGGAGAGTTGGGTCCGGGGAGCTGTTTTTT
TRBJ2-7,-,-,TRBV6-5,CASRGIYEQYF,TGTGCCAGCCGCGGGATCTACGAGCAGTACTTC
TRBJ2-5,TRBD1,-,TRBV30,CAWSSIWDRGVQETQYF,TGTGCCTGGAGTTCTATATGGGACAGGGGTGTCCAAGAGACCCAGTACTTC
TRBJ1-2,TRBD1,-,TRBV28,CASSLVGGVFTRGYTF,TGTGCCAGCAGTTTGGTAGGGGGCGTTTTTACGAGAGGCTACACCTTC
TRBJ2-1,-,-,TRBV9,CASSVGQSSYNEQFF,TGTGCCAGCAGCGTAGGGCAGAGCTCCTACAATGAGCAGTTCTTC
TRBJ2-2,TRBD2,-,TRBV30,CAWRLGGGTGELFF,TGTGCCTGGAGATTGGGGGGAGGGACCGGGGAGCTGTTTTTT
TRBJ1-1,TRBD1,-,TRBV19,CASSRGQGIDTEAFF,TGTGCCAGTAGTAGGGGACAGGGAATTGACACTGAAGCTTTCTTT
TRBJ2-1,TRBD2,-,TRBV19,CASSTTSGSYNEQFF,TGTGCCAGTAGTACGACTAGCGGTTCCTACAATGAGCAGTTCTTC
TRBJ2-3,TRBD2,-,TRBV7-9,CASSLLLTSGSTDTQYF,TGTGCCAGCAGCCTTCTATTGACTAGCGGGAGCACAGATACGCAGTATTTT
TRBJ1-3,TRBD1,-,TRBV18,CASSPPGQGSSGNTIYF,TGTGCCAGCTCACCACCGGGACAGGGGTCCAGTGGAAACACCATATATTTT
TRBJ2-2,-,-,TRBV7-2,CASSLVVRGSGELFF,TGTGCCAGCAGCTTAGTGGTGCGGGGTTCCGGGGAGCTGTTTTTT
TRBJ2-1,TRBD2,-,TRBV2,CASAGTSGGEQFF,TGTGCCAGCGCCGGGACTAGCGGAGGGGAGCAGTTCTTC